This is a list of T cell receptor beta chains from one sample in a study of cytomegalovirus exposure and HLA in healthy donors. Assay used: immunoSEQ multiplex PCR; TCRdb lists only in-frame clones, some missing. The sample records roughly 120,000 clones, 79% being singletons. Sequenced: PBMCs. These receptors all come from a man younger than 35 in good health and CMV-seronegative. Both conserved end residues are part of each CDR3. The D gene is left open where the match is weak. Size is omitted from some rows. Given values are once, few, many or a class for expanded clones.

V gene	D gene	J gene	clone size	CDR3 protein	CDR3 DNA
TRBV27	TRBD1	TRBJ1-6	.	CASSIGTENSPLHF	TGTGCCAGCAGTATCGGGACAGAGAATTCACCCCTCCACTTT
TRBV19	.	TRBJ1-5	.	CASSQLGGSFHQPQHF	TGTGCCAGTAGTCAACTCGGGGGATCGTTCCACCAGCCCCAGCATTTT
TRBV5-1	TRBD1	TRBJ2-1	.	CASSLQGADLHNEQFF	TGCGCCAGCAGCTTGCAGGGGGCCGATCTACACAATGAGCAGTTCTTC
TRBV18	.	TRBJ1-5	.	CASSPVTVRGNQPQHF	TGTGCCAGCTCACCGGTTACAGTTCGCGGCAATCAGCCCCAGCATTTT
TRBV5-4	TRBD1	TRBJ2-7	.	CASSSQGNSYEQYF	TGTGCCAGCAGCTCACAGGGGAACTCCTACGAGCAGTACTTC
TRBV28	.	TRBJ1-4	.	CASNKGATNEKLFF	TGTGCCAGCAACAAGGGGGCAACTAATGAAAAACTGTTTTTT
TRBV19	.	TRBJ1-1	.	CASRPTGFQVKNTEAFF	TGTGCCAGTAGACCCACGGGGTTTCAAGTTAAGAACACTGAAGCTTTCTTT
TRBV5-1	.	TRBJ1-1	few	CASRRTVNTEAFF	TGCGCCAGCAGACGGACAGTGAACACTGAAGCTTTCTTT
TRBV4-2	TRBD2	TRBJ2-4	few	CASSQEVGSGENIQYF	TGTGCCAGCAGCCAAGAAGTGGGTAGCGGGGAGAACATTCAGTACTTC
TRBV5-8	.	TRBJ2-3	few	CASSLVRTQDTQYF	TGTGCCAGCAGCTTGGTTCGGACTCAGGATACGCAGTATTTT
TRBV7-6	.	TRBJ2-5	.	CASSLEGGFVQTQYF	TGTGCCAGCAGCCTAGAAGGAGGGTTTGTTCAGACCCAGTACTTC
TRBV5-6	TRBD2	TRBJ2-1	.	CASSLVPAGVVGWNEQFF	TGTGCCAGCAGCTTGGTTCCAGCGGGAGTCGTCGGGTGGAATGAGCAGTTCTTC
TRBV6-1	TRBD1	TRBJ1-2	.	CASSEATGGNGYTF	TGTGCCAGCAGTGAAGCTACAGGGGGCAATGGCTACACCTTC
TRBV2	TRBD1	TRBJ1-4	.	CASSGPGGVIEKLFF	TGTGCCAGCAGTGGTCCAGGGGGAGTTATTGAAAAACTGTTTTTT
TRBV5-1	TRBD1	TRBJ1-3	few	CASSLDTGGTGNTIYF	TGCGCCAGCAGCTTGGACACAGGGGGTACTGGAAACACCATATATTTT
TRBV19	.	TRBJ2-1	once	CASSGSSYNEQFF	TGTGCCAGTTCGGGTAGCTCCTACAATGAGCAGTTCTTC
TRBV4-1	TRBD1	TRBJ1-1	.	CASSQAPGQGITEAFF	TGCGCCAGCAGCCAAGCCCCGGGACAGGGTATCACTGAAGCTTTCTTT
TRBV11-3	TRBD2	TRBJ2-1	.	CASSLEASGAYNEQFF	TGTGCCAGCAGCTTAGAGGCTAGCGGGGCCTACAATGAGCAGTTCTTC
TRBV19	TRBD2	TRBJ2-1	.	CASSIVGTSGIGSYNEQFF	TGTGCCAGTAGTATAGTCGGGACTAGCGGGATAGGTTCCTACAATGAGCAGTTCTTC
TRBV6-5	TRBD1	TRBJ2-7	.	CASSSDRGLSYEQYF	TGTGCCAGCAGTTCCGACAGGGGCCTCTCCTACGAGCAGTACTTC
TRBV5-1	TRBD1	TRBJ1-4	few	CASSSEGRGLEKLFF	TGCGCCAGCAGTTCGGAGGGCAGGGGGCTTGAAAAACTGTTTTTT
TRBV7-8	TRBD2	TRBJ2-1	.	CASSIQREAYNEQFF	TGTGCCAGCAGCATACAGCGGGAGGCTTACAATGAGCAGTTCTTC
TRBV2	.	TRBJ1-1	.	CASLGRVNTEAFF	TGTGCCAGCTTGGGCAGGGTGAACACTGAAGCTTTCTTT
TRBV2	.	TRBJ2-5	once	CASTRGTVQETQYF	TGTGCCAGCACCCGCGGGACTGTACAAGAGACCCAGTACTTC
TRBV10-3	.	TRBJ1-1	.	CAISEKEGMNTEAFF	TGTGCCATCAGTGAGAAGGAGGGTATGAACACTGAAGCTTTCTTT
TRBV6-1	.	TRBJ1-5	.	CASSDMTNSNQPQHF	TGTGCCAGCAGTGATATGACAAATAGCAATCAGCCCCAGCATTTT
TRBV20-1	TRBD1	TRBJ1-2	.	CSAGTVNGYTF	TGCAGTGCTGGGACAGTTAATGGCTACACCTTC
TRBV9	.	TRBJ2-3	few	CASSVASLYRTDTQYF	TGTGCCAGCAGCGTAGCTTCGCTATATAGAACAGATACGCAGTATTTT
TRBV7-6	TRBD1	TRBJ1-6	few	CASSLTQGASYSPLHF	TGTGCCAGCAGCTTAACTCAGGGGGCGTCGTATTCACCCCTCCACTTT